This record concerns one TCR beta chain sequence. Its cognate antigen is unknown. This sample stems from a study of regulatory T cells in long-lasting Graves disease. The sample's time point: newly diagnosed GD, antithyroid drugs for less than 3 months. RNA from PBMCs was the source of the TCR library. Patient provenance is recorded as an endocrinology department in Xi'an, China. Assembly of TCR beta libraries relied on iRepertoire HTBI primers together with Arm-PCR of CDR3 regions. TCRdb ran MiXCR on the multiplex PCR reads and lists one entry per CDR3 protein. Here the sample spans 500,000 or so distinct CDR3 sequences, roughly 17% being singletons. Findings and caveats of the study: Study of thyroid tissue was not done, with only peripheral blood studied.

The CDR3 spans 15 residues. The germline gives CDR1 KGHDR, CDR2 SFDVKD. V trimming: 3 bases; J trimming: 4 bases; junction bases outside the gene matches: 6. In addition, the sample was reused for a study of T cells in Graves' hyperthyroidism and ophthalmopathy. That source reports: TCR CDR3 regions were first amplified by RT-PCR with HTBI primers.

The TCR comes from a middle-aged man with Graves disease. This sample comprised peripheral blood mononuclear cells (PBMCs), obtained at new diagnosis, from a patient treated with antithyroid drugs. The chain has TRBV24-1 and TRBJ2-3, with 7 bases aligning to TRBD1. The CDR3 nucleotides are TGTGCCACCAGTGATCCCGGACAGGCCCCAGATACGCAGTATTTT. It specifies CATSDPGQAPDTQYF.